The entry below describes one T cell receptor (beta chain). The target antigen is unknown. This entry comes from a study of cytomegalovirus exposure and HLA in healthy donors. Study conclusions and caveats: Other equally common chains were less clonally expanded than HLA-associated TCR beta chains, a later analysis showed. A cluster of highly shared sequence variants was likely a sequencing artifact.

The CDR3 runs to 16 residues. V was cut by 4 bases and J by 10 bases, with 25 bases left in between. CDR1 and CDR2 (germline): SGHAT, FQNNGV. With 60 Vbeta and 13 Jbeta primers, the PCR was carried out. TCRdb keeps only in-frame clones here, not all; method: immunoSEQ multiplex PCR. This table has approximately 150,000 clones, 80% to 90% appearing once. This cohort consisted of healthy bone marrow donors. Though nominally healthy at sampling, donors likely had unrecorded immune exposures. Sequencing used PBMCs. The V call is TRBV11-2, the J call TRBJ1-1, with D unresolved. The receptor's source is a man aged 25-45 years in good health and CMV-seropositive. CDR3 residues: CASSSPPPTDSSGAFF. Here the CDR3 DNA reads TGTGCCAGCAGCTCCCCTCCTCCGACGGATTCCTCGGGAGCTTTCTTT.